These T cell receptor beta chains were read from a single sample in a study of blood T cell repertoires in COVID-19. The repertoire was sequenced with immunoSEQ multiplex PCR; TCRdb's copy has only in-frame clones and lacks some. The table includes 100,000 to 110,000 clones, 91% detected once. The sample taken for sequencing was peripheral blood. All receptors derive from a middle-aged man with active COVID-19. Each CDR3 is given with its conserved first and last residue. D genes are given only for firm matches. Expanded clones get a size class; other rows say once, few or many, or leave the size out.

V	size	D	J	DNA	CDR3
TRBV30	.	TRBD1	TRBJ2-3	TGTGCCTGGAGTGTACAGGGGATCGGCACAGATACGCAGTATTTT	CAWSVQGIGTDTQYF
TRBV30	.	.	TRBJ1-1	TGTGCCTGGAGTGTAACCGGTTCCAACGAAGCTTTCTTT	CAWSVTGSNEAFF
TRBV5-6	.	TRBD2	TRBJ2-1	TGTGCCAGCAGATTACTAGCGGGCAATGAGCAGTTCTTC	CASRLLAGNEQFF
TRBV11-3	.	.	TRBJ1-6	TGTGCCAGCAGCCTCTCGGAGGGCCCGGGAAATTCACCCCTCCACTTT	CASSLSEGPGNSPLHF
TRBV6-5	.	.	TRBJ2-2	TGTGCCAGCACTCGACAGGGAGGCACCGGGGAGCTGTTTTTT	CASTRQGGTGELFF
TRBV12-3/TRBV12-4	.	.	TRBJ1-1	TGTGCCAGCAGTTTTAGGGGATACACTGAAGCTTTCTTT	CASSFRGYTEAFF
TRBV7-9	.	TRBD1	TRBJ1-4	TGTGCCAGCAGCTCCAGACAGGGCCCTAATGAAAAACTGTTTTTT	CASSSRQGPNEKLFF
TRBV11-3	.	TRBD2	TRBJ2-1	TGTGCCAGCAGCTCAACGGGACTAGCGGGAGGTCTTGAGCAGTTCTTC	CASSSTGLAGGLEQFF
TRBV5-1	.	.	TRBJ2-2	TGCGCCAGCAGCTCCTCGACAGTTATCACCGGGGAGCTGTTTTTT	CASSSSTVITGELFF
TRBV6-5	.	.	TRBJ1-2	TGTGCCAGCAGTCGGCAGGGTAACTATGGCTACACCTTC	CASSRQGNYGYTF
TRBV2	.	.	TRBJ1-6	TGTGCCAGCAGCCTGAACGGGAGGGCAGAGCTCCACTTT	CASSLNGRAELHF
TRBV9	.	TRBD2	TRBJ2-2	TGTGCCAGCAGCGTAGTGGTCCTAGCGGGAGGGCCAGGAACCGGGGAGCTGTTTTTT	CASSVVVLAGGPGTGELFF
TRBV11-3	few	TRBD2	TRBJ2-1	TGTGCCAGCAGACGGTCCGGCGGGGGGGACAATGAGCAGTTCTTC	CASRRSGGGDNEQFF
TRBV4-1	.	.	TRBJ1-6	TGCGCCAGCAGCCAAGATGTCAATAATTCACCCCTCCACTTT	CASSQDVNNSPLHF
TRBV13	.	TRBD1	TRBJ2-5	TGTGCCAGCAGCGACGGACACAGGGGTACGGAGACCCAGTACTTC	CASSDGHRGTETQYF
TRBV5-1	.	.	TRBJ2-1	TGCGCCAGCAGCTTGGCGGCAGGGGGAGGCAATGAGCAGTTCTTC	CASSLAAGGGNEQFF
TRBV4-1	.	.	TRBJ1-1	TGCGCCAGCAGCCACCCCGGCGGTAGGGCTTTCTTT	CASSHPGGRAFF
TRBV11-2	.	.	TRBJ2-5	TGTGCCAGCAGCCTCCCGACTGAGACCCAGTACTTC	CASSLPTETQYF
TRBV13	.	TRBD1	TRBJ1-2	TGTGCCAGCATCCACCGACTCGGGACAGAGGCTAACTATGGCTACACCTTC	CASIHRLGTEANYGYTF
TRBV7-6	once	TRBD1	TRBJ2-3	TGTGCCAGCAGCTTAAGGACAGGGGATCTGACAGATACGCAGTATTTT	CASSLRTGDLTDTQYF
TRBV4-2	.	TRBD1	TRBJ2-3	TGTGCCAGCAGGCTCAACAGGGGATCCACAGATACGCAGTATTTT	CASRLNRGSTDTQYF
TRBV12-5	.	.	TRBJ1-2	TGTGCTAGTGCTCCAGAGGCGGGGGGCAACTACACCTTC	CASAPEAGGNYTF
TRBV29-1	.	TRBD1	TRBJ1-5	TGCAGCGTTGTTACAGGGGGAAGCAATCAGCCCCAGCATTTT	CSVVTGGSNQPQHF
TRBV2	.	.	TRBJ1-2	TGTGCCAGCAGTCTAAATTTTCGAACTAACTATGGCTACACCTTC	CASSLNFRTNYGYTF
TRBV6-5	.	.	TRBJ2-5	TGTGCCAGCAATTCTTTCGAGACCCAGTACTTC	CASNSFETQYF
TRBV5-6	.	.	TRBJ1-1	TGTGCCAGCAGCTTGTTTTCGGGGTACACTGAAGCTTTCTTT	CASSLFSGYTEAFF
TRBV12-3/TRBV12-4	once	TRBD1	TRBJ1-3	TGTGCCAGCGACAGGGGAGGTGGAAACACCATATATTTT	CASDRGGGNTIYF
TRBV30	once	TRBD1	TRBJ2-2	TGTGCCTGGAGTGTACAGGGGACCGGGGAGCTGTTTTTT	CAWSVQGTGELFF
TRBV10-1	.	.	TRBJ1-1	TGCGCCAGCAGTGAGTCGGGGGCCTCTACTGAAGCTTTCTTT	CASSESGASTEAFF
TRBV5-4	.	TRBD1	TRBJ1-2	TGTGCCAGCAGCCAGTGGGGGACAGGGGCCGGTGGCTACACCTTC	CASSQWGTGAGGYTF
TRBV18	.	TRBD2	TRBJ2-3	TGTGCCAGCTCAACGGGAGGGCCGGGTAAAGATACGCAGTATTTT	CASSTGGPGKDTQYF
TRBV7-2	.	.	TRBJ2-2	TGTGCCAGCAGCCTCTTCGAGGGGGAGCTGTTTTTT	CASSLFEGELFF
TRBV19	.	.	TRBJ1-1	TGTGCCAGTAGATGGGGGGTAAGGGACACTGAAGCTTTCTTT	CASRWGVRDTEAFF
TRBV7-9	.	TRBD2	TRBJ2-1	TGTGCCAGCAGCCTGAAAAAACGACTAGCGGGAGGGCCTTATGAGCAGTTCTTC	CASSLKKRLAGGPYEQFF
TRBV19	.	TRBD1	TRBJ1-1	TGTGCCAGTAGTTTGGGAACAGGGGGGGGAGGCGAAGCTTTCTTT	CASSLGTGGGGEAFF
TRBV3-1/TRBV3-2	.	.	TRBJ2-5	TGTGCCAGCAGCCAAAGGGGGGGGGAGACCCAGTACTTC	CASSQRGGETQYF
TRBV6-5	.	.	TRBJ1-2	TGTGCCACCCAAAGGGGTAACTCTAACTATGGCTACACCTTC	CATQRGNSNYGYTF
TRBV12-3/TRBV12-4	.	.	TRBJ1-4	TGTGCCAGCAGTTTACCTTCTAATGAAAAACTGTTTTTT	CASSLPSNEKLFF
TRBV9	.	TRBD2	TRBJ2-2	TGTGCCAGCAGCGTAGGTTCCCAGCGGGGGGGATCCGGGGAGCTGTTTTTT	CASSVGSQRGGSGELFF
TRBV6-1	.	.	TRBJ2-1	TGTGCCAGCAGTGACCGGGACTCCTACGTGAAAGAGCAGTTCTTC	CASSDRDSYVKEQFF
TRBV7-9	.	TRBD2	TRBJ2-5	TGTGCCAGCAGCTTAAAACCCCTAGCGGTAGAGACCCAGTACTTC	CASSLKPLAVETQYF
TRBV5-4	.	TRBD1	TRBJ2-2	TGTGCCAGCAGCTTGGAATATACAGGGGGCCAAACCGGGGAGCTGTTTTTT	CASSLEYTGGQTGELFF
TRBV11-2	.	.	TRBJ1-1	TGTGCCAGCAGCCAGGACAGACCCCCCAGGACTGAAGCTTTCTTT	CASSQDRPPRTEAFF
TRBV24-1	.	.	TRBJ2-2	TGTGCCACCACCGCGGATCGAGTAGGCGGGGAGCTGTTTTTT	CATTADRVGGELFF
TRBV7-2	.	TRBD1	TRBJ2-3	TGTGCCAGCAGCCACCGAGGACAGGGGGCAAGTGATACGCAGTATTTT	CASSHRGQGASDTQYF